Detailed here is one T cell receptor (beta chain). The V end was cut by 1 base, the J end by 2 bases, with 12 bases between. CDR1 is GTSNPN, CDR2 SVGIG, per germline (reference sequence). The CDR3 totals 14 residues. Sequencing was performed with immunoSEQ multiplex PCR; in TCRdb, only in-frame clones are kept and a portion is missing. The data hold 250,000 to 400,000 clones, with roughly 87% observed a single time. The entry originates in a study of cytomegalovirus exposure and HLA in healthy donors. The sequenced sample consisted of PBMCs. The chain uses TRBV30 and TRBJ2-7, with unresolved D. The TCR sequence derives from a man aged 25-45 years in good health and CMV-seronegative. The CDR3, as DNA: TGTGCCTGGAGTGACTCCTGGCGGCCCTACGAGCAGTACTTC. This gives the protein CAWSDSWRPYEQYF.